This is a list of T cell receptor beta chains from one sample in a study of blood T cell repertoires in COVID-19. Libraries were prepared by immunoSEQ multiplex PCR; TCRdb keeps only in-frame clonotypes and omits some of them. The data show under 450,000 clones, with 90% to 95% seen just once and 0.8% to 0.9% held by the top ten. The sequencing sample was made of PBMCs or T cells enriched from blood (not recorded which). All receptors come from a woman aged 40 to 50 who had been exposed to COVID-19. CDR3s include the opening cysteine and the closing phenylalanine or tryptophan. Each record gives: CDR3 protein, CDR3 DNA, J gene, D gene, V gene. A D gene is named only where the DNA matches it firmly.

CDR3 protein: CASSDRGRGSYEQYF; CDR3 DNA: TGTGCCAGCAGCGACAGGGGGCGCGGCTCCTACGAGCAGTACTTC; J gene: TRBJ2-7; D gene: TRBD1; V gene: TRBV2
CDR3 protein: CASSLRGPGNTIYF; CDR3 DNA: TGTGCCAGCAGCTTGAGGGGGCCCGGAAACACCATATATTTT; J gene: TRBJ1-3; D gene: TRBD1; V gene: TRBV11-2
CDR3 protein: CSVASRASTDTQYF; CDR3 DNA: TGCAGCGTCGCGTCCCGAGCTAGCACAGATACGCAGTATTTT; J gene: TRBJ2-3; D gene: .; V gene: TRBV29-1
CDR3 protein: CASTAWTGTNSPLHF; CDR3 DNA: TGTGCCAGCACCGCTTGGACAGGCACAAATTCACCCCTCCACTTT; J gene: TRBJ1-6; D gene: TRBD1; V gene: TRBV25-1
CDR3 protein: CASSQVPTEGTGYTF; CDR3 DNA: TGTGCCAGCAGCCAAGTGCCGACAGAAGGTACTGGCTACACCTTC; J gene: TRBJ1-2; D gene: .; V gene: TRBV3-1/TRBV3-2
CDR3 protein: CASSSDRYGYTF; CDR3 DNA: TGCGCCAGCAGTTCGGACAGATACGGCTACACCTTC; J gene: TRBJ1-2; D gene: .; V gene: TRBV10-1
CDR3 protein: CASTRDGTIGRNTIYF; CDR3 DNA: TGTGCCAGTACCCGAGACGGGACAATCGGCAGAAACACCATATATTTT; J gene: TRBJ1-3; D gene: .; V gene: TRBV19
CDR3 protein: CASSPRGPGTEAFF; CDR3 DNA: TGTGCCAGCAGCCCCAGGGGACCGGGCACTGAAGCTTTCTTT; J gene: TRBJ1-1; D gene: .; V gene: TRBV11-2
CDR3 protein: CASRYAGQGAPLGGYTF; CDR3 DNA: TGTGCCAGCCGCTATGCGGGACAGGGGGCACCTCTCGGTGGCTACACCTTC; J gene: TRBJ1-2; D gene: TRBD1; V gene: TRBV28
CDR3 protein: CAISSPGQLNTEAFF; CDR3 DNA: TGTGCCATCAGTTCACCGGGACAGCTGAACACTGAAGCTTTCTTT; J gene: TRBJ1-1; D gene: TRBD1; V gene: TRBV10-3
CDR3 protein: CASSREGQGGDGYTF; CDR3 DNA: TGCGCCAGCAGCAGGGAGGGACAGGGAGGCGATGGCTACACCTTC; J gene: TRBJ1-2; D gene: TRBD1; V gene: TRBV5-1